The clone carrying this T cell receptor beta chain appeared a single time. Just one base apart from a much larger clone, this may be a read error. The sample originates from a study of control samples from healthy donors and cancer patients. Trimming took off 6 bases at V and 4 bases at J, with 6 bases between the two ends. CDR3 size: 11 residues. Some clones are missing from TCRdb's copy, which holds only in-frame ones; the method was immunoSEQ multiplex PCR. The sample lists roughly 88,000 clones, 85% to 95% occurring once. The chain carries TRBV12-3 or TRBV12-4 and TRBJ1-1, with D tentatively TRBD1 (6 bases). The receptor was derived from a man between 18 and 29 years old in good health. Sequenced: blood. The DNA for the CDR3 is TGTGCCAGCAGCAGGGGCACTGAAGCTTTCTTT. Its translation is CASSRGTEAFF.